This T cell receptor (beta chain) was identified during a study of blood T cell repertoires in COVID-19. This CDR3 has 15 residues. CDR1 is MNHNY, CDR2 SVGAGI, per germline (reference sequence). V was shortened by 6 bases and J by 8 bases, with 22 bases between the two germline ends. Sequenced by immunoSEQ multiplex PCR; TCRdb stores in-frame clones only, minus some. Altogether about 100,000 clones are present, over 75% being singletons, with the ten largest covering approximately 10%. This chain links TRBV6-6 with TRBJ1-2; TRBD1 is a possible D gene (6 bases). Input material: peripheral blood. This TCR came from a woman younger than 45 with acute or convalescent COVID-19. CDR3 sequence reads: CASRPGGQGMSGYTF. The DNA of the CDR3 is TGTGCCAGCAGACCTGGTGGGCAGGGGATGAGCGGCTACACCTTC.